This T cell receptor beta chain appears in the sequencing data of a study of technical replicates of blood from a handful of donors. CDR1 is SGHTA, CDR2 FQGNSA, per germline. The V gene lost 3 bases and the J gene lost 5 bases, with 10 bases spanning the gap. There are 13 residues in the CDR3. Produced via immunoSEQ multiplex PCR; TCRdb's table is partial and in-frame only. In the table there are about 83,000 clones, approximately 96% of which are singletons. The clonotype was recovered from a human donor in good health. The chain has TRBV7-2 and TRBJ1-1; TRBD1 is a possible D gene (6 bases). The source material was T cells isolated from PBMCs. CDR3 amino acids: CASSFSRGTEAFF. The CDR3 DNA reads TGTGCCAGCAGCTTTTCGAGGGGGACTGAAGCTTTCTTT.